A selection of T cell receptor beta chains follows, all from one sample in a study of blood T cell repertoires in COVID-19. Clones were read by immunoSEQ multiplex PCR, and TCRdb kept only the in-frame ones, dropping some. The sample carries just over 650,000 clones, 75% to 90% recorded once. Material for sequencing was peripheral blood. These receptors came from a woman between 18 and 29 years old with acute or convalescent COVID-19. Both conserved end residues are part of each CDR3. The order of the fields is CDR3 DNA, CDR3 protein, D gene, J gene, V gene, clone size. D genes are given only for firm matches. The size field is filled for only some rows; it gives once, few, many or a size class.

DNA: TGTGCCAGCAGCAAACGCCGAACTAGCGGGGGGTTCCTCACAGATACGCAGTATTTT
CDR3: CASSKRRTSGGFLTDTQYF
D: NA
J: TRBJ2-3
V: TRBV21-1
size: once

DNA: TGTGCCAGCAGCGCCACAGGGGACAGGTACAATGAGCAGTTCTTC
CDR3: CASSATGDRYNEQFF
D: TRBD1
J: TRBJ2-1
V: TRBV9
size: NA

DNA: TGTGCCATCAGCCCCGCTAGCGGGGGCAGCACAGATACGCAGTATTTT
CDR3: CAISPASGGSTDTQYF
D: TRBD2
J: TRBJ2-3
V: TRBV10-3
size: NA

DNA: TGTGCCAGCAGCGCAGGGGCTCCCTCTGGAAACACCATATATTTT
CDR3: CASSAGAPSGNTIYF
D: NA
J: TRBJ1-3
V: TRBV2
size: NA

DNA: TGTGCCAGCAGTGGACAGGGGACCTATGGCTACACCTTC
CDR3: CASSGQGTYGYTF
D: TRBD1
J: TRBJ1-2
V: TRBV25-1
size: NA

DNA: TGTGCCATCAGTGAGTCGGGGCCGAAGGTGGGTTACGAGCAGTACTTC
CDR3: CAISESGPKVGYEQYF
D: NA
J: TRBJ2-7
V: TRBV10-3
size: NA

DNA: TGTGCCAGCAGCTTGGTTCTAAGCGGGGGATCGGGAGATACGCAGTATTTT
CDR3: CASSLVLSGGSGDTQYF
D: TRBD2
J: TRBJ2-3
V: TRBV5-5
size: NA

DNA: TGTGCCAGTAGTGCTACAGGGGGCCCAGATACGCAGTATTTT
CDR3: CASSATGGPDTQYF
D: TRBD1
J: TRBJ2-3
V: TRBV19
size: NA

DNA: TGTGCCAGCAGCATGGGACATCAAACTGAAGCTTTCTTT
CDR3: CASSMGHQTEAFF
D: NA
J: TRBJ1-1
V: TRBV5-6
size: NA

DNA: TGTGCCAGCAGCCAAGCCCTCTGGGGGGGGGCTTATAATTCACCCCTCCACTTT
CDR3: CASSQALWGGAYNSPLHF
D: NA
J: TRBJ1-6
V: TRBV14
size: NA

DNA: TGTGCCAGCAGCCCTTCCTCGACAGGTAGGGCGGAAGCTTTCTTT
CDR3: CASSPSSTGRAEAFF
D: NA
J: TRBJ1-1
V: TRBV3-1/TRBV3-2
size: NA

DNA: TGTGCTAGTGCCAATCCATACCCGGGGACAGGGACAATGAACACTGAAGCTTTCTTT
CDR3: CASANPYPGTGTMNTEAFF
D: TRBD1
J: TRBJ1-1
V: TRBV12-5
size: NA

DNA: TGTGCCAGCAGCCCCGGGACTCCTACCTACGAGCAGTACTTC
CDR3: CASSPGTPTYEQYF
D: NA
J: TRBJ2-7
V: TRBV9
size: NA

DNA: TGCGCCAGCAGCCACCGTTTCCGGGGGACCTATGGCTACACCTTC
CDR3: CASSHRFRGTYGYTF
D: NA
J: TRBJ1-2
V: TRBV23-1
size: NA

DNA: TGTGCCAGTAGGCCAACCGGGACAGTCTTTGGCTACACCTTC
CDR3: CASRPTGTVFGYTF
D: TRBD1
J: TRBJ1-2
V: TRBV19
size: NA

DNA: TGTGCCAGCAGCGTAGGGGAGATCTCTGGAAACACCATATATTTT
CDR3: CASSVGEISGNTIYF
D: NA
J: TRBJ1-3
V: TRBV9
size: NA

DNA: TGTGCCAGCAGCTTTTTAGACAGGTTTGCCTACGAGCAGTACTTC
CDR3: CASSFLDRFAYEQYF
D: NA
J: TRBJ2-7
V: TRBV11-2
size: NA

DNA: TGTGCCAGCAGTTACCCCGGCCAGGGAACTGAAGCTTTCTTT
CDR3: CASSYPGQGTEAFF
D: NA
J: TRBJ1-1
V: TRBV6-5
size: NA

DNA: TGTGCCAGCAGTTACGACTTTGGGTACAACTACGAGCAGTACTTC
CDR3: CASSYDFGYNYEQYF
D: NA
J: TRBJ2-7
V: TRBV6-5
size: NA

DNA: TGTGCTAGTGGAGAACAAGAAGCTTTCTTT
CDR3: CASGEQEAFF
D: NA
J: TRBJ1-1
V: TRBV12-5
size: NA

DNA: TGTGCCAGTAGTAAGATCAGGGAAGTTTTAACTGAAGCTTTCTTT
CDR3: CASSKIREVLTEAFF
D: NA
J: TRBJ1-1
V: TRBV19
size: NA

DNA: TGTGCCAGCAGCTTAGCTGACAGGGGCACTGAAGCTTTCTTT
CDR3: CASSLADRGTEAFF
D: TRBD1
J: TRBJ1-1
V: TRBV13
size: NA

DNA: TGTGCCAGTAACCCCGAGACTAGACTCAGCAGAACCGGGGAGCTGTTTTTT
CDR3: CASNPETRLSRTGELFF
D: NA
J: TRBJ2-2
V: TRBV19
size: NA

DNA: TGTGCCAGCAGCCAAGATTTGGCTAGCGGAAAAGAGACCCAGTACTTC
CDR3: CASSQDLASGKETQYF
D: TRBD2
J: TRBJ2-5
V: TRBV3-1/TRBV3-2
size: NA

DNA: TGTGCCAGCAGCTTAGGTACAGGCGATGTCTCTGGAAACACCATATATTTT
CDR3: CASSLGTGDVSGNTIYF
D: NA
J: TRBJ1-3
V: TRBV11-2
size: NA

DNA: TGTGCCAGCAGTTCTAGCGGGGAATTCTACAATGAGCAGTTCTTC
CDR3: CASSSSGEFYNEQFF
D: TRBD2
J: TRBJ2-1
V: TRBV6-5
size: NA